Reported below is one T cell receptor (beta chain). This sample is part of a study of blood T cell repertoires in COVID-19. Study-level background: T cells, B-cell-depleted T cells, or PBMCs supplied cDNA or gDNA.

The protocol was immunoSEQ multiplex PCR, while the TCRdb copy is restricted to in-frame clones and leaves out a portion. The data hold about 240,000 clones, with 92% observed a single time. Deletions cut 5 bases from V and 2 bases from J, with 11 bases between. Germline V gene lookup returns CDR1 MNHEY and CDR2 SVGEGT. The CDR3 is 14 residues long. The sequenced material came from peripheral blood. The sequence derives from a man aged 25-45 years with COVID-19, enrolled during active disease. This sequence joins TRBV6-2 or TRBV6-3 and TRBJ2-3; D remains ambiguous. CDR3 sequence (DNA): TGTGCCAGCAGTGGCGGCCAGCTCACAGATACGCAGTATTTT. This gives the protein CASSGGQLTDTQYF.